A selection of T cell receptor beta chains follows, all from one sample in a study of shared clonotypes between healthy human individuals. Assay used: immunoSEQ multiplex PCR; TCRdb lists only in-frame clones, some missing. This sample has 550,000 to 650,000 clones, with around 96% found just once. The sequenced sample consisted of naive CD8+ T cells sorted from blood. The source of these receptors is a woman aged 30 to 39 in good health. Each CDR3 is given with its conserved first and last residue. The D gene is left open where the match is weak. Size tells how often a clone was seen (once, few, many) or the class of an expanded clone, and some rows leave it out.

D,V,size,J,CDR3,DNA
TRBD2,TRBV19,-,TRBJ2-3,CASSGRKASGETDTQYF,TGTGCCAGTAGTGGACGAAAGGCTAGCGGGGAGACAGATACGCAGTATTTT
-,TRBV9,-,TRBJ2-7,CASSESGFSYEQYF,TGTGCCAGCAGCGAAAGCGGGTTCTCCTACGAGCAGTACTTC
TRBD1,TRBV25-1,-,TRBJ2-1,CASSKQGGPYNEQFF,TGTGCCAGCAGTAAACAGGGGGGCCCCTACAATGAGCAGTTCTTC
-,TRBV5-1,once,TRBJ2-7,CASSATRTADYEQYF,TGCGCCAGCAGCGCGACTAGGACGGCAGACTACGAGCAGTACTTC
-,TRBV5-4,-,TRBJ2-2,CAIQGSAGELFF,TGTGCCATTCAGGGGTCTGCCGGGGAGCTGTTTTTT
TRBD1,TRBV9,-,TRBJ2-3,CASSDNRKGTGRVNTQYF,TGTGCCAGCAGCGATAACCGGAAGGGGACAGGGCGGGTTAATACGCAGTATTTT
-,TRBV27,-,TRBJ2-7,CASSSRAAGPRGIYEQYF,TGTGCCAGCAGTTCCAGGGCTGCCGGGCCCCGGGGCATATACGAGCAGTACTTC
-,TRBV28,-,TRBJ2-1,CASSPENEQFF,TGTGCCAGCAGTCCAGAGAATGAGCAGTTCTTC
TRBD2,TRBV27,-,TRBJ2-1,CASSLAGTRGFNEQFF,TGTGCCAGCAGTTTAGCCGGGACTAGAGGGTTCAATGAGCAGTTCTTC
-,TRBV9,-,TRBJ2-1,CASSGLVGNYNEQFF,TGTGCCAGCAGCGGCCTAGTGGGCAACTACAATGAGCAGTTCTTC
TRBD2,TRBV19,-,TRBJ2-1,CASSIVAGGPEEQFF,TGTGCCAGTAGTATAGTAGCGGGAGGGCCAGAGGAGCAGTTCTTC
-,TRBV7-8,once,TRBJ2-3,CASSLSGRTVDTQYF,TGTGCCAGCAGCTTAAGTGGCAGGACGGTTGATACGCAGTATTTT
TRBD2,TRBV28,-,TRBJ2-3,CASSLLASGRADTQYF,TGTGCCAGCAGTTTATTGGCCAGCGGGAGAGCGGATACGCAGTATTTT
TRBD2,TRBV9,-,TRBJ2-2,CASSPVAGGPHYNTGELFF,TGTGCCAGCAGCCCCGTAGCGGGAGGGCCGCATTATAACACCGGGGAGCTGTTTTTT
-,TRBV2,-,TRBJ1-2,CASMGVQTNYGYTF,TGTGCCAGCATGGGGGTACAGACGAACTATGGCTACACCTTC
-,TRBV27,-,TRBJ2-7,CASKPGTAYEQYF,TGTGCCAGCAAGCCCGGGACCGCATACGAGCAGTACTTC
-,TRBV18,-,TRBJ2-3,CASSPPKGEMTDTQYF,TGTGCCAGCTCACCCCCAAAGGGAGAGATGACAGATACGCAGTATTTT
TRBD2,TRBV27,-,TRBJ2-1,CASSLTALAGVTYNEQFF,TGTGCCAGCAGCCTTACGGCCCTAGCGGGAGTTACCTACAATGAGCAGTTCTTC
TRBD2,TRBV19,-,TRBJ2-2,CASSIKGGSLRRGELFF,TGTGCCAGTAGTATTAAGGGCGGGAGTCTCAGGAGAGGGGAGCTGTTTTTT
-,TRBV5-6,-,TRBJ1-2,CASSFISGGNYGYTF,TGTGCCAGCAGCTTCATCTCCGGTGGAAACTATGGCTACACCTTC
-,TRBV20-1,-,TRBJ2-7,CSARDYEQYF,TGCAGTGCTAGAGACTACGAGCAGTACTTC
-,TRBV6-6,-,TRBJ1-2,CASTTATTYGYTF,TGTGCCAGTACGACCGCCACCACCTATGGCTACACCTTC
TRBD1,TRBV7-6,-,TRBJ1-4,CASSPHRGPKEKLFF,TGTGCCAGCAGCCCACACAGGGGCCCCAAGGAAAAACTGTTTTTT
-,TRBV4-1,-,TRBJ2-5,CASSQENQETQYF,TGCGCCAGCAGCCAAGAGAATCAAGAGACCCAGTACTTC
-,TRBV25-1,-,TRBJ2-1,CASSELGGGDEQFF,TGTGCCAGCAGTGAATTAGGAGGGGGCGATGAGCAGTTCTTC
TRBD1,TRBV27,once,TRBJ2-7,CASSLQGLSSYEQYF,TGTGCCAGCAGCCTACAGGGGCTCTCTTCCTACGAGCAGTACTTC
-,TRBV27,-,TRBJ1-2,CPWLENYGYTF,TGTCCCTGGTTGGAGAACTATGGCTACACCTTC
-,TRBV19,once,TRBJ2-1,CASSIPRLTHKQFF,TGTGCCAGTAGTATCCCCCGACTAACCCACAAGCAGTTCTTC
-,TRBV28,-,TRBJ1-5,CASSLKQGSQPQHF,TGTGCCAGCAGTTTAAAACAGGGAAGTCAGCCCCAGCATTTT
-,TRBV6-5,-,TRBJ1-2,CASSYSRGSPYYGYTF,TGTGCCAGCAGTTACTCCCGTGGGTCGCCCTACTATGGCTACACCTTC
TRBD1,TRBV4-1,-,TRBJ2-1,CASSGRDRGLNEQFF,TGCGCCAGCAGCGGCCGGGACAGGGGGCTCAATGAGCAGTTCTTC
-,TRBV21-1,-,TRBJ1-4,CASSKALERKNEKLFF,TGTGCCAGCAGCAAAGCTCTCGAGCGTAAGAATGAAAAACTGTTTTTT
TRBD1,TRBV9,-,TRBJ1-4,CASSGRQGATNEKLFF,TGTGCCAGCAGCGGACGACAGGGGGCAACTAATGAAAAACTGTTTTTT
-,TRBV28,-,TRBJ2-5,CASSFDSEGETQYF,TGTGCCAGCAGTTTTGACAGCGAGGGAGAGACCCAGTACTTC
TRBD1,TRBV9,-,TRBJ2-5,CASSAGGAGETQYF,TGTGCCAGCAGCGCAGGGGGCGCGGGAGAGACCCAGTACTTC
TRBD2,TRBV7-9,-,TRBJ2-7,CASSPSGRYEQYF,TGTGCCAGCAGCCCTAGCGGGAGATACGAGCAGTACTTC
-,TRBV4-1,-,TRBJ2-7,CASSPGHDEQYF,TGCGCCAGCAGCCCCGGACACGACGAGCAGTACTTC